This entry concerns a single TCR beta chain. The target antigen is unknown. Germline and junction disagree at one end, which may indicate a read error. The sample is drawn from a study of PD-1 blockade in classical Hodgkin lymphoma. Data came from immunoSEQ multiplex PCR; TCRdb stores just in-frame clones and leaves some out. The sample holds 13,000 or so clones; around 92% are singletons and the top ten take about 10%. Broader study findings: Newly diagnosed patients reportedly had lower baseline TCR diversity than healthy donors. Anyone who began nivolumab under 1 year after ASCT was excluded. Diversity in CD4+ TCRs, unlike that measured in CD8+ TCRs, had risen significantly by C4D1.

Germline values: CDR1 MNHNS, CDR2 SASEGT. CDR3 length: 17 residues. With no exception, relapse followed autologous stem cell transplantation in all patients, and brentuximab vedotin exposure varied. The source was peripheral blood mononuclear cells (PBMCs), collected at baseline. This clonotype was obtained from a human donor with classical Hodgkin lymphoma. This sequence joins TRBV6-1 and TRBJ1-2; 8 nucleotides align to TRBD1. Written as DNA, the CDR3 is TGTGCCAGCAGTGAAATCGACAGGGGAAACTCTAACTATGGCCACACCTTC. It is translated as CASSEIDRGNSNYGHTF.